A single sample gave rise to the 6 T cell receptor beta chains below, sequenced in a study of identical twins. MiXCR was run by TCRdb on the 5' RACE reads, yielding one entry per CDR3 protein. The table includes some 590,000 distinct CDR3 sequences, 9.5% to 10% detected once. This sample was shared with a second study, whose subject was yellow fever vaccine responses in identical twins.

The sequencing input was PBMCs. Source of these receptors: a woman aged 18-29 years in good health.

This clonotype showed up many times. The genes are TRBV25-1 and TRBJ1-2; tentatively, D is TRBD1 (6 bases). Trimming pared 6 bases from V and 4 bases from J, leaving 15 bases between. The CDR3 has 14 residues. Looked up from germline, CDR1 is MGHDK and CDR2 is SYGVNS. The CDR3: CASRATGWTYGYTF. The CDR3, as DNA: TGTGCCAGCAGGGCAACAGGGTGGACCTATGGCTACACCTTC.

CDR3 in amino acids: CASSLTTSYEQYF. The CDR3 coding sequence is TGTGCCAGCAGTTTAACGACTTCCTACGAGCAGTACTTC. The chain joins TRBV27 to TRBJ2-7; D is unclear. Trimming cost V 2 bases and J 1 base, with 6 bases left between them. Germline V lookup: CDR1 MNHEY, CDR2 SMNVEV (reference sequence). The CDR3 has 13 residues.

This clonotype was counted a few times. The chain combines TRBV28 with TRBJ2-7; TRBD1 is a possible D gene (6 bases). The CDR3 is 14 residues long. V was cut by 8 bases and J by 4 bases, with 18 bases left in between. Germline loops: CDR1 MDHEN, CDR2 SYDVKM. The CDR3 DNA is TGTGCCAGCGGGCCCGGGACACACCCGTACGAGCAGTACTTC. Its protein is CASGPGTHPYEQYF.

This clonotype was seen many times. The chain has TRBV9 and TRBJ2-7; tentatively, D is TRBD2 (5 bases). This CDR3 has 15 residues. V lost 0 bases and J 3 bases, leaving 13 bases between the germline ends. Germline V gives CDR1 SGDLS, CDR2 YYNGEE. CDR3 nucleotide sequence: TGTGCCAGCAGCGTAGAGGGTCGAGGGAGCTACGAGCAGTACTTC. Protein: CASSVEGRGSYEQYF.

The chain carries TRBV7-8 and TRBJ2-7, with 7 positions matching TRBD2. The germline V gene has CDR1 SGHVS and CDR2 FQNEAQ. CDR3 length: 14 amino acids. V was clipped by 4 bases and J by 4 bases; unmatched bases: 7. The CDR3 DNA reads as TGTGCCAGCAGCTCCTTGGGTAGCGGGTACGAGCAGTACTTC. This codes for CASSSLGSGYEQYF. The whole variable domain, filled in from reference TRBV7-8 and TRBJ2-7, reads GAGVSQSPRYKVAKRGQDVALRCDPISGHVSLFWYQQALGQGPEFLTYFQNEAQLDKSGLPSDRFFAERPEGSVSTLKIQRTQQEDSAVYLCASSSLGSGYEQYFGPGTRLTVT.

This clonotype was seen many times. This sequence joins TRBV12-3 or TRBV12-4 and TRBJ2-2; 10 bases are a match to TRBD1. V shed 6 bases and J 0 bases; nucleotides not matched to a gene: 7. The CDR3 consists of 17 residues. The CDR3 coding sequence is TGTGCCAGCAGCGCCGGGACAGGGGCCTCGAACACCGGGGAGCTGTTTTTT. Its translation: CASSAGTGASNTGELFF.